The clone carrying this TCR beta chain was seen once. Antigen unknown. V shed 5 bases, J shed 3 bases, and the junction held 11 bases outside the gene matches. Germline CDR1 and CDR2: SGHTA and FQGTGA. This CDR3 comprises 17 residues. This sample stems from a study of T cell responses to AZD1222 COVID-19 vaccine. The study, taken as a whole, reports: Reportedly, nearly half the spike-specific TCRs target unmutated variant regions. Donors in the cohort were predominantly white British and more often female, and clonal diversity was possibly underestimated. Regions 160-218 and 743-854 held dominance among vaccine-associated CD4 TCRs, which spanned spike. Only a handful of people who got AZD1222 tested seropositive at baseline.

Method: immunoSEQ multiplex PCR; TCRdb's copy keeps in-frame clones and lacks some. Altogether roughly 99,000 clones are present, more than 80% being singletons, with the ten largest covering about 7%. The chain uses TRBV7-3 and TRBJ1-4, with 8 bases identical to TRBD1. The clonotype originates from an adult in good health. The sequenced sample was peripheral blood, obtained on day 0 of AZD1222 vaccination. The CDR3 bases are TGTGCCAGCAGCCCGAACGTCAGGGGGCAGGCTAATGAAAAACTGTTTTTT. It specifies CASSPNVRGQANEKLFF.